Each of the 27 T cell receptor beta chains below was sequenced from the same sample in a study of beta chain features in type 1 diabetes. No antigen has been identified for these receptors. All of the isolated RNA was reverse transcribed, so expressed TCRB transcripts were sequenced. Produced via immunoSEQ multiplex PCR; TCRdb's table is partial and in-frame only. The table records tens of thousands of clones, roughly 48% of them present only once. Study findings and constraints: Patients with Type 1 diabetes showed moderately but significantly shorter TCRB CDR3s in all four CD4+ subsets.

Sequenced input: stem cell memory CD4+ T cells from blood. Receptor source: a man aged 25-45 years with type 1 diabetes.

The CDR3 here is CAWSLLGVSYNEQFF. The CDR3 DNA follows: TGTGCCTGGAGTTTGTTAGGGGTCTCCTACAATGAGCAGTTCTTC. This chain joins TRBV30 and TRBJ2-1; TRBD1 might be the D (5 bases). The CDR3 is 15 amino acids. The V gene's germline CDR1 is GTSNPN and CDR2 SVGIG (reference sequence). V lost 2 bases and J 0 bases, leaving 11 bases between the germline ends.

This rearrangement joins TRBV28 to TRBJ1-2; D is unresolved. V was pared by 1 base and J by 7 bases, with 13 bases between. This CDR3 has 14 amino acids. Germline V gene data show CDR1 as MDHEN and CDR2 as SYDVKM. In DNA, the CDR3 is TGTGCCAGCAGTTTATCGGGGAGAGGGTCTGGCTACACCTTC. Translation gives CASSLSGRGSGYTF.

This clone was observed a single time. The chain uses TRBV27 and TRBJ1-2, with TRBD1 matching 8 bases. In germline, CDR1 is MNHEY, CDR2 SMNVEV (reference sequence). With 6 bases clipped from V and 3 bases from J, the junction kept 9 bases outside the gene matches. The CDR3 contains 15 residues. CDR3 protein: CASRSRQGSHYGYTF. CDR3 sequence (DNA): TGTGCCAGCAGGTCTAGACAGGGGTCGCACTATGGCTACACCTTC.

CDR3 in amino acids: CATSREGGSQPQHF. In DNA form, the CDR3 reads TGTGCCACCAGCAGAGAGGGAGGGTCCCAGCCCCAGCATTTT. The chain employs TRBV15 and TRBJ1-5; the D is unclear. The CDR3 runs to 14 residues. The V gene lost 0 bases and the J gene lost 7 bases, with 10 bases spanning the gap. Germline V lookup: CDR1 LNHNV, CDR2 YYDKDF (reference sequence).

This rearrangement joins TRBV28 to TRBJ2-5; 9 positions match TRBD2. CDR3 size: 13 residues. Germline V gene data show CDR1 as MDHEN and CDR2 as SYDVKM. V gave up 7 bases and J gave up 6 bases; unmatched junction bases: 6. The CDR3 sequence: CASIGAGGKTQYF. In DNA, the CDR3 is TGTGCCAGCATAGGAGCGGGGGGAAAGACCCAGTACTTC.

This rearrangement joins TRBV7-2 to TRBJ2-5; TRBD1 aligns across 7 bases. The CDR3 has 15 residues. CDR1 is SGHTA and CDR2 is FQGNSA in the germline V gene. V lost 5 bases, J lost 4 bases, and 10 bases stayed unmatched. This chain's CDR3 is CASSPRTGLRETQYF. As DNA, the CDR3 is TGTGCCAGCAGCCCCCGGACAGGTCTTCGAGAGACCCAGTACTTC.

This clone is a singleton in its sample. The chain links TRBV11-1 to TRBJ2-7; maybe TRBD2 (5 bases). This CDR3 region has 13 residues. V was shortened by 5 bases and J by 4 bases, with 12 bases between the two germline ends. CDR1 is SGHAT, CDR2 FQDESV, per germline (reference sequence). CDR3 in amino acids: CASSTFRGYEQYF. The CDR3, as DNA: TGTGCCAGCAGCACATTTCGGGGTTACGAGCAGTACTTC.

A few counts support this clone. This sequence joins TRBV28 and TRBJ2-1, with TRBD2 as a possible D gene (5 bases). The CDR3 is 18 amino acids. Germline-derived CDR1 and CDR2 are MDHEN and SYDVKM. V was trimmed by 1 base and J by 5 bases, leaving 21 bases between them. CDR3 in amino acids: CASSLLGSPGRADNEQFF. The CDR3 region has the DNA TGTGCCAGCAGTTTATTGGGGAGTCCGGGAAGGGCGGACAATGAGCAGTTCTTC.

The V call is TRBV7-6, the J call TRBJ2-3, with D possibly matching TRBD1 (5 bases). The CDR3 loop spans 16 amino acids. Trimming pared 3 bases from V and 0 bases from J, leaving 13 bases between. Germline V gene lookup returns CDR1 SGHVS and CDR2 FNYEAQ. The CDR3 DNA reads TGTGCCAGCAGCTTCAGGGTGGTTCCTAGCACAGATACGCAGTATTTT. This codes for CASSFRVVPSTDTQYF.

This clone has only a few counts. The chain is built from TRBV7-2 and TRBJ2-5; D might be TRBD1 (5 bases). Trimming pared 7 bases from V and 5 bases from J, leaving 11 bases between. Germline V CDR1 and CDR2: SGHTA, FQGNSA. CDR3 length: 12 residues. The CDR3 coding sequence is TGTGCCAGCACCCAGGGATGGGAGACCCAGTACTTC. It encodes CASTQGWETQYF.

This clone was seen just once. The gene calls are TRBV19 and TRBJ2-7, with TRBD2 identical over 10 bases. The trim removed 1 base at V and 3 bases at J, leaving 3 bases unmatched. The CDR3 is made up of 15 amino acids. Germline V gene lookup returns CDR1 LNHDA and CDR2 SQIVND (reference sequence). The CDR3 DNA reads as TGTGCCAGTAGTATAGGCCTAGCGGGAGTCTACGAGCAGTACTTC. Translation gives CASSIGLAGVYEQYF.

This clone showed up just a few times. This sequence joins TRBV7-6 and TRBJ2-7, with 7 bases fitting TRBD2. Germline V CDR1 and CDR2: SGHVS, FNYEAQ. The CDR3 length is 14 residues. Unmatched junction bases numbered 6, after V lost 0 bases and J lost 7 bases. The CDR3 DNA reads TGTGCCAGCAGCTTAGCTGCGGGAGTGGAAGAGCAGTACTTC. Amino acid sequence: CASSLAAGVEEQYF.

This clone was recorded only once. The chain uses TRBV30 and TRBJ1-2; 8 bases agree with TRBD1. The CDR3 covers 13 residues. V gave up 6 bases and J gave up 8 bases; unmatched junction bases: 11. The germline V gene has CDR1 GTSNPN and CDR2 SVGIG (reference sequence). CDR3 residues: CACRFWTGSGYTF. Here the CDR3 DNA reads TGTGCCTGCCGGTTTTGGACAGGGTCAGGCTACACCTTC.

The J gene is TRBJ2-1, the V gene TRBV2, with D tentatively TRBD2 (5 bases). Germline lookup yields CDR1 SNHLY and CDR2 FYNNEI. V gave up 3 bases and J gave up 2 bases, with 8 bases separating them. This CDR3 has 14 residues. This chain's CDR3 is CASSDQRTYNEQFF. The CDR3 DNA follows: TGTGCCAGCAGTGACCAGCGGACCTACAATGAGCAGTTCTTC.

This clone has a handful of counts. The rearrangement uses TRBV18 and TRBJ1-5, with TRBD1 matching over 7 bases. CDR3 length: 14 amino acids. CDR1 is KGHSH and CDR2 is LQKENI in the germline V gene. The V segment lost 4 bases and the J segment 4 bases; nucleotides outside the gene matches: 4. Written as DNA, the CDR3 is TGTGCCAGCTCACATTCAGGGGGGAATCAGCCCCAGCATTTT. Amino acids: CASSHSGGNQPQHF.

This clone turned up a few times. The chain combines TRBV19 with TRBJ1-5, with TRBD1 matching over 7 bases. The germline gives CDR1 LNHDA, CDR2 SQIVND (reference sequence). This CDR3 is built from 16 residues. V was clipped by 3 bases and J by 0 bases; unmatched bases: 5. CDR3 loop: CASSIYGTDSNQPQHF. CDR3 in DNA: TGTGCCAGTAGTATCTATGGGACAGATAGCAATCAGCCCCAGCATTTT.

This clone came up a few times. The chain carries TRBV7-9 and TRBJ1-2; D is ambiguous. The germline CDR1 and CDR2 sequences are SEHNR and FQNEAQ (reference sequence). Trimming stripped 3 bases from V and 4 bases from J, with 12 bases between. The CDR3 runs to 14 residues. The CDR3 sequence: CASSFPGGSYGYTF. The CDR3 DNA reads as TGTGCCAGCAGCTTTCCGGGAGGGTCCTATGGCTACACCTTC.

This clone was picked up a small number of times. V gene TRBV6-1 combines with J gene TRBJ2-7; TRBD1 matches 7 bases. Germline V gene lookup returns CDR1 MNHNS and CDR2 SASEGT. The junction had 6 bases not matched to a gene; V was cut back by 7 bases and J by 0 bases. The CDR3 consists of 14 residues. CDR3 DNA sequence: TGTGCCAGCAAACCGACAGGGATCTCCTACGAGCAGTACTTC. Translating gives CASKPTGISYEQYF.

This chain joins TRBV7-3 and TRBJ2-2; possible D gene TRBD1, 6 bases. V was trimmed by 5 bases and J by 4 bases, leaving 14 bases between them. This CDR3 spans 15 amino acids. CDR1 is SGHTA and CDR2 is FQGTGA in the germline V gene. The CDR3 loop reads CASSPQGLGTGELFF. CDR3 in DNA: TGTGCCAGCAGCCCACAGGGTTTAGGCACCGGGGAGCTGTTTTTT.

The rearrangement uses TRBV5-8 and TRBJ2-1; D unclear. The ends were cut back, 1 base at V and 7 bases at J, with 9 bases in the middle. Germline assignment: CDR1 SGHTS and CDR2 YDEGEE. The CDR3 contains 13 residues. The CDR3 nucleotides are TGTGCCAGCAGCTTGACAGCCTGGAATGAGCAGTTCTTC. It yields the protein CASSLTAWNEQFF.

In its sample, this clone was seen a few times. J is TRBJ2-2 and V is TRBV9, with 7 bases that match TRBD2. The CDR3 runs to 17 residues. Germline V lookup: CDR1 SGDLS, CDR2 YYNGEE. V trimming: 5 bases; J trimming: 2 bases; junction bases outside the gene matches: 12. In DNA, the CDR3 is TGTGCCAGCAGTCACTCGGCTAGCGGCTTCAACACCGGGGAGCTGTTTTTT. Translation: CASSHSASGFNTGELFF.

The chain joins TRBV7-2 to TRBJ2-1; D possibly corresponds to TRBD2 (5 bases). Deletions cut 2 bases from V and 0 bases from J, with 8 bases between. CDR1 SGHTA and CDR2 FQGNSA come from the germline V gene. This CDR3 region has 15 residues. The CDR3 coding sequence is TGTGCCAGCAGCTTAACGGGGAGCTCCTACAATGAGCAGTTCTTC. Amino acid sequence: CASSLTGSSYNEQFF.

Only a few counts were recorded for this clone. V usage is TRBV18 and J usage is TRBJ2-3; 9 bases fit TRBD2. J lost 6 bases, V lost 3 bases, and 10 bases had no gene match. The CDR3 spans 16 residues. Germline lookup yields CDR1 KGHSH and CDR2 LQKENI. The CDR3 bases are TGTGCCAGCTCACCGTTAGCGGGAGCCGTCGGGGATACGCAGTATTTT. It encodes CASSPLAGAVGDTQYF.

This chain links TRBV6-6 with TRBJ2-3; TRBD2 agrees at 12 bases. The CDR3 is made up of 14 amino acids. Germline CDR1 reads MNHNY; CDR2 reads SVGAGI (reference sequence). With 8 bases clipped from V and 4 bases from J, the junction kept 4 bases outside the gene matches. DNA of the CDR3: TGTGCCAGCCGACTAGCGGGAGCCCCAGATACGCAGTATTTT. Residues: CASRLAGAPDTQYF.

The genes are TRBV28 and TRBJ2-3; 8 bases fit TRBD1. Trimming removed 4 bases from V and 2 bases from J; junction bases left unmatched: 5. The CDR3 contains 15 residues. Germline CDR1 is MDHEN and CDR2 is SYDVKM. CDR3 nucleotide sequence: TGTGCCAGCAGTTGGACAGGGACCCCCACAGATACGCAGTATTTT. It translates to CASSWTGTPTDTQYF.

This clone was seen a handful of times. The V and J genes are TRBV6-5 and TRBJ1-4, with unresolved D. CDR3 length equals 13 residues. The V end was cut by 2 bases, the J end by 7 bases, with 8 bases between. Germline values: CDR1 MNHEY, CDR2 SVGAGI. CDR3 DNA sequence: TGTGCCAGCAGTTACGGCCCATTTGAAAAACTGTTTTTT. The encoded protein is CASSYGPFEKLFF.

The chain combines TRBV6-6 with TRBJ1-5; perhaps TRBD1 as D (6 bases). Trimming removed 4 bases from V and 2 bases from J, with 9 bases in between. The CDR3 sequence is 14 residues long. Per germline, CDR1 MNHNY and CDR2 SVGAGI (reference sequence). This CDR3 reads CASSSRGGNQPQHF. Here the CDR3 DNA reads TGTGCCAGCAGTTCCAGGGGTGGCAATCAGCCCCAGCATTTT.